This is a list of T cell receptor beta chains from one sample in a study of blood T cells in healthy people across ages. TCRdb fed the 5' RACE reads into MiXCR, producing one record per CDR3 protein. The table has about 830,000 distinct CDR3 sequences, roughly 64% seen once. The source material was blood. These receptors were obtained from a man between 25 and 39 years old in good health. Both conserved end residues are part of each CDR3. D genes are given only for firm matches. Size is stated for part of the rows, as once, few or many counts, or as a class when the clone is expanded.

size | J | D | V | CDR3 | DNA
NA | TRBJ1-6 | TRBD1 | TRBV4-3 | CASSQEWGQGVFSPLHF | TGCGCCAGCAGCCAAGAATGGGGACAGGGAGTTTTTTCACCCCTCCACTTT
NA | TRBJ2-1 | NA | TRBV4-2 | CASSQGANEQFF | TGTGCCAGCAGCCAAGGGGCCAATGAGCAGTTCTTC
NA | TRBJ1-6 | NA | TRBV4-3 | CASSQATESSPPHF | TGCGCCAGCAGCCAAGCTACGGAGAGCTCACCCCCCCACTTT
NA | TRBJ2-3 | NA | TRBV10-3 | CAISGETRNTDTQYF | TGTGCCATCAGTGGAGAGACCAGGAACACAGATACGCAGTATTTT
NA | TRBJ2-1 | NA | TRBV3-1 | CASSQGGHLQFF | TGTGCCAGCAGCCAGGGGGGTCATCTGCAGTTCTTC
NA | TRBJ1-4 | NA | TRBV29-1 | CSVDSLGDGEKLFF | TGCAGCGTTGACAGCCTTGGGGACGGTGAAAAACTGTTTTTT
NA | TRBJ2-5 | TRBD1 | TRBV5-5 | CASSLGAGGRLETQYF | TGTGCCAGCAGCTTGGGGGCAGGGGGAAGGTTAGAGACCCAGTACTTC
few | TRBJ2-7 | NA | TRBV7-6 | CASSQNVGGTYEQYF | TGTGCCAGCAGCCAAAACGTGGGAGGCACCTACGAGCAGTACTTC
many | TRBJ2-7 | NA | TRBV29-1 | CSVGTAYEQYF | TGCAGCGTTGGGACAGCCTACGAGCAGTACTTC
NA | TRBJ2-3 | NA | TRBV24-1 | CATQLRSRYRTLPYTQYF | TGTGCCACTCAATTGAGGAGCAGGTACCGGACTTTACCTTATACGCAGTATTTT
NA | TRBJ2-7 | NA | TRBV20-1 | CSASGAGDSYEQYF | TGCAGTGCTAGTGGAGCAGGGGATTCCTACGAGCAGTACTTC
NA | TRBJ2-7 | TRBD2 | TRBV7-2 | CASSSRLAGRRYEQYF | TGTGCCAGCAGCTCGCGGCTAGCGGGGAGGCGCTACGAGCAGTACTTC
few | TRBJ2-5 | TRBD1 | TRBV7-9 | CASSFGTVVQETQYF | TGTGCCAGCAGCTTCGGGACAGTAGTCCAAGAGACCCAGTACTTC
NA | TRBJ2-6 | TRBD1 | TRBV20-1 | CSAAGTDSSGANVLTF | TGCAGTGCCGCCGGGACAGATAGCTCTGGGGCCAACGTCCTGACTTTC
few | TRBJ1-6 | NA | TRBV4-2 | CASSQERRGDSPLHF | TGTGCCAGCAGCCAAGAACGCAGGGGTGATTCACCCCTCCACTTT
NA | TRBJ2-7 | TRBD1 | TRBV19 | CASSRGWTGMSEQYF | TGTGCCAGTAGTAGGGGGTGGACAGGGATGTCCGAGCAGTACTTC
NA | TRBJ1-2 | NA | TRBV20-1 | CSARGPDLPLNYGYTF | TGCAGTGCTAGAGGTCCGGACCTACCCTTAAACTATGGCTACACCTTC
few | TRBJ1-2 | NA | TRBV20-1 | CSAGVGGLGYGYTF | TGCAGTGCTGGGGTGGGCGGCTTAGGCTATGGCTACACCTTC
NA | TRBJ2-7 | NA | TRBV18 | CASSPGTDGSEQYF | TGTGCCAGCTCACCCGGGACAGACGGGAGCGAGCAGTACTTC
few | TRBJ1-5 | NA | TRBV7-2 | CASSLVGQLGQPQHF | TGTGCCAGCAGCTTAGTAGGGCAGCTGGGTCAGCCCCAGCATTTT
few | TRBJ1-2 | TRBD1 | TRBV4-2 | CASSQDTGGVYGYTF | TGTGCCAGCAGCCAAGATACAGGGGGTGTCTATGGCTACACCTTC
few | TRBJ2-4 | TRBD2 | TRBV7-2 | CASSLAGGLADSLRKNIQYF | TGTGCCAGCAGCTTAGCGGGGGGACTAGCGGATTCGTTGAGGAAAAACATTCAGTACTTC
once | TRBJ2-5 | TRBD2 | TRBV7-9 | CASSLGTSDTEQYF | TGTGCCAGCAGCTTAGGGACTAGCGACACTGAGCAGTACTTC
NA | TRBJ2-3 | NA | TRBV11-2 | CASSFYRAREDTQYF | TGTGCCAGCAGCTTTTATAGGGCCCGGGAAGATACGCAGTATTTT
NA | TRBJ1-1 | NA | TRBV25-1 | CASSWGASEAFF | TGTGCCAGCAGTTGGGGGGCGAGTGAAGCTTTCTTT
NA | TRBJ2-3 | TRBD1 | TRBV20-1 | CSAGTGTGIDTQYF | TGCAGTGCTGGAACCGGGACAGGGATAGATACGCAGTATTTT
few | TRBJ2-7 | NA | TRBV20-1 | CSARDTMTVASYEQYF | TGCAGTGCTAGAGACACGATGACAGTGGCCTCCTACGAGCAGTACTTC
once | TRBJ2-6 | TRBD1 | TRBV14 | CASSQRPGQEARGANVLTF | TGTGCCAGCAGCCAGAGGCCAGGACAGGAGGCGAGAGGGGCCAACGTCCTGACTTTC
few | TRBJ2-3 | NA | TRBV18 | CASSPVPGMDTQYF | TGTGCCAGCTCACCAGTCCCGGGGATGGATACGCAGTATTTT
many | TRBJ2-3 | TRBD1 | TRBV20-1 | CSARGQGPRTQYF | TGCAGTGCTAGGGGACAGGGACCTCGTACGCAGTATTTT